This T cell receptor (beta chain) was sequenced in a study of shared clonotypes between healthy human individuals. Findings and limits, study-wide: Estimated richness values were generally larger in naive subsets than in memory subsets. The researchers took only blood, and tissue repertoires probably look different.

Repertoires were generated with immunoSEQ multiplex PCR, while TCRdb's copy carries only in-frame clones and drops some. This table holds 2.3 million or so clones, roughly 93% found once. CDR1 is LGHNA, CDR2 YNFKEQ, per germline. This CDR3 has 18 residues. Trimming cost V 1 base and J 4 bases; bases outside gene matches: 9. As concerns this clone: Its antigen is unknown.

The sequence was obtained from a man between 18 and 35 years old in good health. Some clones in this sample may be carry-over from other donors' samples. This chain uses TRBV4-2 with TRBJ2-1; 11 nucleotides align to TRBD2. Specimen: naive CD4+ T cells from PBMCs. Subset here: CD45RA+ positively selected. CDR3 residues: CASSQVGSGRAWYNEQFF. The CDR3 nucleotides are TGTGCCAGCAGCCAAGTGGGTAGCGGGAGGGCATGGTACAATGAGCAGTTCTTC.